This T cell receptor beta chain was documented in a study of OX40 agonist ivuxolimab in advanced cancers. The V and J ends lost 8 bases and 4 bases respectively, with 17 bases between them. Germline CDR1 reads LNHNV; CDR2 reads YYDKDF (reference sequence). The CDR3 consists of 14 residues. Here immunoSEQ multiplex PCR was the method, and the copy in TCRdb shows in-frame clones only, minus some. The data contain fewer than 18,000 clones, roughly three quarters of them singletons. V is TRBV15 and J is TRBJ1-1, with D perhaps TRBD1 (6 bases). The TCR was taken from an adult with an advanced solid tumor such as melanoma, head and neck, liver or kidney cancer. The sample consisted of CD4+ or CD8+ T cells sorted from blood, taken in a trial of the OX40 agonist ivuxolimab. For the CDR3, the DNA is TGTGCCACCGAGGAAGGGGGAGGGAGCACTGAAGCTTTCTTT. Residues: CATEEGGGSTEAFF.